This T cell receptor beta chain was captured in a study of Ad26.COV2.S vaccination and SARS-CoV-2 variants. At the level of the study: Dosing was one shot or two shots 56 days apart.

After removal of 5 bases from V and 10 bases from J, the junction contained 5 bases not matched to a gene. This CDR3 is built from 13 residues. In germline, CDR1 is SEHNR, CDR2 FQNEAQ (reference sequence). Treatment reported: roughly 20 received Ad26.COV2.S at low or high dose, single or two shots; roughly five received placebo; per-sample allocation not given. All samples were drawn on day 63, counting from the first vaccine or placebo injection. As for this clone: Its antigen is as yet unknown.

TCRdb keeps only in-frame clones here, not all; method: immunoSEQ multiplex PCR. Here the sample spans approximately 350,000 clones, about 83% being singletons. Findings and limits, study-wide: Participants in the vaccine arm had higher spike-specific TCR breadth; placebo recipients had lower. There was reportedly substantial breadth in spike-specific CD8+ and CD4+ T cell responses after vaccination.

The sequencing used peripheral blood, collected in a trial of Ad26.COV2.S vaccine versus placebo. The chain joins TRBV7-9 to TRBJ1-6; 7 bases map to TRBD1. This sequence originates from a person between 18 and 65 years old who received the Ad26.COV2.S COVID-19 vaccine or a placebo. CDR3 protein: CASSPTGESPLHF. The CDR3 region has the DNA TGTGCCAGCAGCCCAACAGGGGAATCACCCCTCCACTTT.